This T cell receptor (beta chain) was retrieved from a study of T cell responses to AZD1222 COVID-19 vaccine. Study-wide findings and caveats: Along spike, vaccine-associated CD4 TCRs were found throughout, with dominance at 160-218 and 743-854.

Concerning this clone: Its antigen remains unidentified.

The germline V gene encodes CDR1 LNHDA and CDR2 SQIVND (reference sequence). The CDR3 loop spans 13 amino acids. V was pared by 7 bases and J by 6 bases, with 13 bases between. The method was immunoSEQ multiplex PCR; TCRdb's version includes in-frame clones alone and lacks a portion of them. Of 150,000 to 200,000 clones in the sample, 70% to 90% are singletons; the top ten hold roughly 7.7%. The TCR sequence derives from an adult in good health. Sequenced material: peripheral blood, taken on day 0 of AZD1222 vaccination. This chain joins TRBV19 and TRBJ1-3; unclear D gene. CDR3 sequence (DNA): TGTGCCAGTATCGCGGACTTGAAAAACACCATATATTTT. Protein: CASIADLKNTIYF. Supplemented by reference TRBV19 and TRBJ1-3, the full variable domain reads DGGITQSPKYLFRKEGQNVTLSCEQNLNHDAMYWYRQDPGQGLRLIYYSQIVNDFQKGDIAEGYSVSREKKESFPLTVTSAQKNPTAFYLCASIADLKNTIYFGEGSWLTVV.